The 26 T cell receptor beta chains below were found in one sample sequenced in a study of OX40 agonist ivuxolimab in advanced cancers. Measured with immunoSEQ multiplex PCR; TCRdb has only the in-frame clones, and not every one. The sample includes over 60,000 clones, 88% of them seen just once. The material was CD4+ or CD8+ T cells sorted from blood, obtained in a trial of the OX40 agonist ivuxolimab. These receptors all stem from an adult with an advanced solid tumor such as melanoma, head and neck, liver or kidney cancer.

The V call is TRBV5-4, the J call TRBJ1-4; 7 nucleotides match TRBD1. The V gene's germline CDR1 is SGHNT and CDR2 YYREEE (reference sequence). The V gene end was trimmed by 4 bases and the J gene end by 5 bases; junction bases not matched to a gene: 8. The CDR3 length is 15 residues. CDR3 bases: TGTGCCAGCAGCGGGCCGGGACAGCAGAATGAAAAACTGTTTTTT. Translation gives CASSGPGQQNEKLFF.

The chain uses TRBV5-1 and TRBJ2-1; the D gene is possibly TRBD1 (5 bases). The CDR3 totals 15 residues. Germline loops: CDR1 SGHRS, CDR2 YFSETQ. V shed 2 bases and J shed 4 bases, with 13 bases lying between them. The CDR3 nucleotides are TGCGCCAGCAGCTTTACTGGGGCAGCTTACAATGAGCAGTTCTTC. It yields the protein CASSFTGAAYNEQFF.

This sequence joins TRBV7-2 and TRBJ1-2; no definite D call. Per the germline V gene, CDR1 is SGHTA and CDR2 is FQGNSA. Trimming took off 1 base at V and 7 bases at J, with 7 bases between the two ends. The CDR3 has 12 amino acids. CDR3 protein: CASSLVGFGYTF. For the CDR3, the DNA is TGTGCCAGCAGCTTAGTTGGGTTTGGCTACACCTTC.

The J gene is TRBJ1-1, the V gene TRBV5-8, with unresolved D. The CDR3 has 13 amino acids. V lost 5 bases and J 1 base, leaving 9 bases between the germline ends. Germline CDR1 SGHTS, CDR2 YDEGEE. DNA of the CDR3: TGTGCCAGCAGATATCACTGGAACACTGAAGCTTTCTTT. Translation gives CASRYHWNTEAFF. Drawing the rest from reference TRBV5-8 and TRBJ1-1, the complete variable domain is EAGVTQSPTHLIKTRGQQATLRCSPISGHTSVYWYQQALGLGLQFLLWYDEGEERNRGNFPPRFSGRQFPNYSSELNVNALELEDSALYLCASRYHWNTEAFFGQGTRLTVV.

This sequence joins TRBV6-1 and TRBJ1-5, with 8 bases identical to TRBD1. V lost 4 bases and J lost 6; bases outside the gene matches: 11. Germline V CDR1 and CDR2: MNHNS, SASEGT. This CDR3 has 16 residues. The CDR3 is CASSGVPGQVRQPQHF. In DNA form, the CDR3 reads TGTGCCAGCAGTGGAGTCCCGGGACAGGTTCGTCAGCCCCAGCATTTT.

The rearrangement joins TRBV19 to TRBJ1-5; 8 nucleotides align to TRBD1. V lost 8 bases, J lost 4 bases, and 4 bases stayed unmatched. Per germline, CDR1 LNHDA and CDR2 SQIVND (reference sequence). The CDR3 runs 13 residues. Here the CDR3 reads CASRQGSNQPQHF. Here the CDR3 DNA reads TGTGCCAGTCGACAGGGGTCTAATCAGCCCCAGCATTTT.

The chain is built from TRBV5-6 and TRBJ2-4; 10 bases align to TRBD1. This CDR3 comprises 15 residues. Germline trimming cut 3 bases from V and 7 bases from J; bases unmatched to any gene: 7. Germline CDR1 is SGHDT and CDR2 is YYEEEE. This CDR3 is CASSSRQGAHNIQYF. In DNA, the CDR3 is TGTGCCAGCAGCTCCAGACAGGGGGCACACAACATTCAGTACTTC.

The V gene is TRBV7-9, the J gene TRBJ2-1, with 13 bases lining up with TRBD2. The CDR3 contains 14 residues. Germline V gene sequence: CDR1 SEHNR, CDR2 FQNEAQ (reference sequence). Unmatched junction bases numbered 4, after V lost 6 bases and J lost 8 bases. CDR3 region: CASSLLAGGYEQFF. The CDR3, as DNA: TGTGCCAGCAGTCTACTAGCGGGAGGGTATGAGCAGTTCTTC.

The chain uses TRBV7-2 and TRBJ1-1; D gene unclear. Germline CDR1 is SGHTA and CDR2 is FQGNSA. This CDR3 region has 14 residues. V was clipped by 2 bases and J by 0 bases, with 7 bases between them. The CDR3 sequence is CASSLLVLNTEAFF. The CDR3 DNA reads TGTGCCAGCAGCTTATTAGTCTTGAACACTGAAGCTTTCTTT.

The rearrangement uses TRBV19 and TRBJ1-1; no firm D call. V lost 6 bases and J lost 6, with 11 bases in between. Germline loops: CDR1 LNHDA, CDR2 SQIVND (reference sequence). The CDR3 runs to 12 residues. CDR3 in amino acids: CASRSIQPEAFF. As DNA, the CDR3 is TGTGCCAGTAGGAGTATCCAACCTGAAGCTTTCTTT.

This chain joins TRBV5-6 and TRBJ1-2; D is uncertain. CDR1 and CDR2 (germline): SGHDT, YYEEEE. Trimming pared 4 bases from V and 8 bases from J, leaving 15 bases between. This CDR3 region has 13 residues. As DNA, the CDR3 is TGTGCCAGCAGCCAACAACAGTTGCGGGGCTACACCTTC. Its protein is CASSQQQLRGYTF. The full variable domain, in which reference TRBV5-6 and TRBJ1-2 provide the parts outside the CDR3, is DAGVTQSPTHLIKTRGQQVTLRCSPKSGHDTVSWYQQALGQGPQFIFQYYEEEERQRGNFPDRFSGHQFPNYSSELNVNALLLGDSALYLCASSQQQLRGYTFGSGTRLTVV.

This chain connects TRBV5-1 to TRBJ2-7; D is perhaps TRBD2 (6 bases). Trimming shortened V by 4 bases and J by 6 bases, and 17 bases separated the two germline ends. Germline CDR1 and CDR2: SGHRS and YFSETQ. This CDR3 spans 14 amino acids. CDR3 protein: CASSPEGRRAEQYF. The CDR3 DNA reads TGCGCCAGCAGCCCGGAGGGTAGGCGGGCCGAGCAGTACTTC. The variable domain in full, completed from reference TRBV5-1 and TRBJ2-7, reads KAGVTQTPRYLIKTRGQQVTLSCSPISGHRSVSWYQQTPGQGLQFLFEYFSETQRNKGNFPGRFSGRQFSNSRSEMNVSTLELGDSALYLCASSPEGRRAEQYFGPGTRLTVT.

The chain links TRBV6-5 to TRBJ1-4; perhaps TRBD1 as D (6 bases). Germline V lookup: CDR1 MNHEY, CDR2 SVGAGI. V lost 0 bases and J lost 8, with 13 bases in between. The CDR3 length is 15 residues. CDR3 sequence: CASSYSNRAGEKLFF. The CDR3 DNA is TGTGCCAGCAGTTACTCAAACAGGGCTGGCGAAAAACTGTTTTTT.

The chain is built from TRBV5-4 and TRBJ2-7; weak D call: TRBD2 (5 bases). Germline-derived CDR1 and CDR2 are SGHNT and YYREEE (reference sequence). The V end was cut by 1 base, the J end by 3 bases, with 5 bases between. There are 12 residues in the CDR3. Here the CDR3 DNA reads TGTGCCAGCAGCTTGCGGGACTACGAGCAGTACTTC. Protein: CASSLRDYEQYF.

CDR3 bases: TGTGCCAGCAGCTTAATGGGAAGCGGGCGAGAGACCCAGTACTTC. It translates to CASSLMGSGRETQYF. The chain has TRBV7-2 and TRBJ2-5; D may be TRBD2 (6 bases). The CDR3 runs to 15 residues. The V end lost 2 bases, the J end lost 4 bases, and 14 bases lay between the germline ends. CDR1 and CDR2 from the germline V gene are SGHTA and FQGNSA.

This clone turned up a few times. The chain is built from TRBV9 and TRBJ2-2; D call uncertain. The CDR3 extends over 14 amino acids. CDR1 and CDR2 (germline): SGDLS, YYNGEE. With 0 bases removed from V and 1 base from J, the gap between germline ends came to 4 bases. CDR3 residues: CASSVGRNTGELFF. The CDR3 nucleotides read TGTGCCAGCAGCGTAGGGAGGAACACCGGGGAGCTGTTTTTT.

The chain uses TRBV15 and TRBJ1-5; D uncertain. Trimming shortened V by 0 bases and J by 3 bases, and 9 bases separated the two germline ends. The CDR3 runs to 15 residues. The germline V gene encodes CDR1 LNHNV and CDR2 YYDKDF (reference sequence). Written as DNA, the CDR3 is TGTGCCACCAGCAGAGATCCCCAGAACAATCAGCCCCAGCATTTT. Protein product: CATSRDPQNNQPQHF.

This chain uses TRBV2 with TRBJ2-1, with D possibly TRBD1 on 6 matching bases. V was pared by 5 bases and J by 7 bases, with 15 bases between. Germline V lookup: CDR1 SNHLY, CDR2 FYNNEI. CDR3 length: 14 amino acids. The CDR3 spells CASSPDRLRNEQFF. The CDR3 coding sequence is TGTGCCAGCAGTCCAGACAGGTTGAGGAATGAGCAGTTCTTC.

This sequence joins TRBV18 and TRBJ2-7; D is unresolved. The CDR3 extends over 14 amino acids. The V end lost 6 bases, the J end lost 0 bases, and 12 bases lay between the germline ends. In germline, CDR1 is KGHSH, CDR2 LQKENI. CDR3 bases: TGTGCCAGCTCCGAATCTGTAACCTCCTACGAGCAGTACTTC. This encodes CASSESVTSYEQYF.

In this sample, this clone turned up a few times. The chain couples TRBV19 to TRBJ1-1; D uncertain. The CDR3 consists of 13 residues. CDR1 is LNHDA and CDR2 is SQIVND in the germline V gene (reference sequence). V was cut by 0 bases and J by 2 bases, with 4 bases left in between. The CDR3 is CASSIDGNTEAFF. The CDR3 DNA reads TGTGCCAGTAGTATAGACGGAAACACTGAAGCTTTCTTT.

Comments on this clone: Germline is not matched at one junction end, which may reflect a read error. The chain is built from TRBV5-6 and TRBJ1-2; 7 nucleotides line up with TRBD1. The CDR3 runs 12 residues. CDR1 SGHDT and CDR2 YYEEEE come from the germline V gene. CDR3 sequence (DNA): TGTGCCAGCACCTTGACAGGGAGAGGCTACACCTTC. It encodes CASTLTGRGYTF.

This chain uses TRBV7-2 with TRBJ2-7; 12 bases map to TRBD2. CDR1 and CDR2 (germline): SGHTA, FQGNSA. V lost 5 bases, J lost 0 bases, and 5 bases stayed unmatched. The CDR3 sequence is 16 residues long. CDR3 in amino acids: CASSDLAGGPSYEQYF. The CDR3 bases are TGTGCCAGCAGCGATCTAGCGGGGGGGCCCTCCTACGAGCAGTACTTC. Filled out from reference TRBV7-2 and TRBJ2-7, the complete variable domain reads GAGVSQSPSNKVTEKGKDVELRCDPISGHTALYWYRQSLGQGLEFLIYFQGNSAPDKSGLPSDRFSAERTGGSVSTLTIQRTQQEDSAVYLCASSDLAGGPSYEQYFGPGTRLTVT.

V gene TRBV9 combines with J gene TRBJ2-1; 10 bases map to TRBD1. CDR1 SGDLS and CDR2 YYNGEE come from the germline V gene. V trimming: 4 bases; J trimming: 6 bases; junction bases outside the gene matches: 10. The CDR3 totals 16 residues. The CDR3 reads CASSPRDRGSLNEQFF. DNA of the CDR3: TGTGCCAGCAGCCCAAGGGACAGGGGCTCCCTCAATGAGCAGTTCTTC.

This clone has just one count. The rearrangement uses TRBV4-2 and TRBJ2-2; 7 positions match TRBD2. Germline assignment: CDR1 LGHNA and CDR2 YNFKEQ. Germline trimming cut 1 base from V and 3 bases from J; bases unmatched to any gene: 8. The CDR3 is made up of 17 amino acids. CDR3 loop: CASSQGAGGGDTGELFF. CDR3 DNA: TGTGCCAGCAGCCAAGGTGCTGGGGGAGGGGACACCGGGGAGCTGTTTTTT.

This chain joins TRBV5-1 and TRBJ2-2; no definite D call. The CDR3 has 13 residues. Looked up from germline, CDR1 is SGHRS and CDR2 is YFSETQ. V dropped 0 bases and J dropped 3 bases, with 3 bases sitting between them. The CDR3 protein is CASSLADTGELFF. In nucleotides, the CDR3 is TGCGCCAGCAGCTTGGCTGACACCGGGGAGCTGTTTTTT.

J is TRBJ2-5 and V is TRBV7-2; no clear D. Germline CDR1 is SGHTA and CDR2 is FQGNSA. Trimming removed 1 base at V and 6 bases at J, with 6 bases between. CDR3 size: 12 residues. The chain's CDR3 is CASSLVGQTQYF. The CDR3, as DNA: TGTGCCAGCAGCTTAGTTGGCCAGACCCAGTACTTC.